These 24 T cell receptor beta chains originate from one sample sequenced in a study of beta chain features in type 1 diabetes. Broader study findings: TCRB CDR3s were moderately but significantly shorter in Type 1 diabetes patients in all four CD4+ subsets.

Their antigen targets remain unknown. Expressed TCRB transcripts got sequenced, as all isolated RNA was reverse transcribed. Method: immunoSEQ multiplex PCR; TCRdb's copy keeps in-frame clones and lacks some. Among about 160,000 clones listed, 7.8% were seen once. Sequencing was done on a sample of central memory CD4+ T cells from blood. These receptors originate from a woman aged 40-49 years with type 1 diabetes.

For this clone: A much larger clonotype is one base distant, so this may be a read error. V gene TRBV28 combines with J gene TRBJ1-2; TRBD1 aligns across 7 bases. The CDR3 has 14 residues. The ends lost 5 bases at V and 7 bases at J; junction bases unmatched: 10. Germline loops: CDR1 MDHEN, CDR2 SYDVKM. The CDR3 loop reads CASSGGTEFRGYTF. The CDR3 DNA is TGTGCCAGCAGTGGAGGGACAGAGTTCCGTGGCTACACCTTC.

This clone appeared a few times. The J gene is TRBJ1-5, the V gene TRBV7-8; 8 nucleotides match TRBD1. This CDR3 comprises 13 residues. Germline lookup yields CDR1 SGHVS and CDR2 FQNEAQ. V was pared by 5 bases and J by 7 bases, with 4 bases of the junction left unmatched. The CDR3 sequence is CASSGQGFQPQHF. Here the CDR3 DNA reads TGTGCCAGCAGCGGACAGGGTTTCCAGCCCCAGCATTTT.

This chain uses TRBV28 with TRBJ1-6; 9 bases fit TRBD1. The CDR3 sequence is 16 residues long. The ends lost 5 bases at V and 10 bases at J; junction bases unmatched: 12. In germline, CDR1 is MDHEN, CDR2 SYDVKM. The CDR3 region is CASSLGTGTGRSPLHF. The DNA of the CDR3 is TGTGCCAGCAGTCTCGGGACAGGGACTGGAAGATCACCCCTCCACTTT.

The chain carries TRBV10-3 and TRBJ2-3, with D uncertain. V was clipped by 3 bases and J by 4 bases, with 5 bases between them. The CDR3 has 12 amino acids. Germline V gene data show CDR1 as ENHRY and CDR2 as SYGVKD. The CDR3 DNA reads TGTGCCATCAGTGATATTGCAGATACGCAGTATTTT. This codes for CAISDIADTQYF.

The V call is TRBV19, the J call TRBJ2-7, with 12 bases lining up with TRBD2. V lost 0 bases to trimming and J lost 6 bases; unmatched junction nucleotides: 3. CDR1 and CDR2 from the germline V gene are LNHDA and SQIVND (reference sequence). The CDR3 extends over 15 amino acids. In DNA form, the CDR3 reads TGTGCCAGTAGTATAGAGACTAGCGGGAGCTTCGAGCAGTACTTC. Its translation: CASSIETSGSFEQYF.

CDR3 loop: CASSVGTGAYNEQFF. CDR3 sequence (DNA): TGTGCCAGCAGCGTCGGGACAGGCGCCTACAATGAGCAGTTCTTC. This chain uses TRBV11-3 with TRBJ2-1; 8 bases match TRBD1. The CDR3 is 15 residues long. CDR1 is SGHNT, CDR2 YENEEA, per germline. The trim removed 5 bases at V and 2 bases at J, leaving 5 bases unmatched. Full variable domain (rest looked up from reference TRBV11-3 and TRBJ2-1): EAGVVQSPRYKIIEKKQPVAFWCNPISGHNTLYWYLQNLGQGPELLIRYENEEAVDDSQLPKDRFSAERLKGVDSTLKIQPAELGDSAVYLCASSVGTGAYNEQFFGPGTRLTVL.

This clone was seen a handful of times. This chain joins TRBV7-2 and TRBJ1-4; D is ambiguous. The CDR3 sequence is 14 residues long. The V gene lost 4 bases and the J gene lost 3 bases, with 9 bases spanning the gap. Germline V gives CDR1 SGHTA, CDR2 FQGNSA. The CDR3 is CASSSKASNEKLFF. The CDR3 bases are TGTGCCAGCAGCTCAAAAGCTTCTAATGAAAAACTGTTTTTT.

This clone was observed a handful of times. The chain joins TRBV18 to TRBJ1-2; D remains ambiguous. This CDR3 contains 16 residues. Germline-derived CDR1 and CDR2 are KGHSH and LQKENI. The V and J ends lost 3 bases and 3 bases respectively, with 17 bases between them. This CDR3 is CASSPTREIRDYGYTF. The CDR3 coding sequence is TGTGCCAGCTCACCTACTCGGGAGATTCGGGACTATGGCTACACCTTC. Drawing the rest from reference TRBV18 and TRBJ1-2, the complete variable domain is NAGVMQNPRHLVRRRGQEARLRCSPMKGHSHVYWYRQLPEEGLKFMVYLQKENIIDESGMPKERFSAEFPKEGPSILRIQQVVRGDSAAYFCASSPTREIRDYGYTFGSGTRLTVV.

There are a few counts of this clone. The V call is TRBV7-6, the J call TRBJ2-3; 14 positions match TRBD2. The CDR3 length is 16 residues. J was trimmed by 1 base and V by 4 bases; bases with no gene match: 1. The V gene's germline CDR1 is SGHVS and CDR2 FNYEAQ. CDR3 in DNA: TGTGCCAGCAGCTCGGGACTAGCGGGAGGCACAGATACGCAGTATTTT. Encoded protein: CASSSGLAGGTDTQYF.

The rearrangement joins TRBV5-1 to TRBJ1-5; TRBD1 agrees at 9 bases. V trimming: 5 bases; J trimming: 8 bases; junction bases outside the gene matches: 8. In germline, CDR1 is SGHRS, CDR2 YFSETQ. The CDR3 is 14 residues long. CDR3 coding DNA: TGCGCCAGCAGACAAAGGACAGGGGAAGAGCCCCAGCATTTT. It codes for CASRQRTGEEPQHF.

Only a few counts were recorded for this clone. The chain combines TRBV18 with TRBJ2-3; TRBD2 agrees at 8 bases. This CDR3 has 20 residues. Germline CDR1 KGHSH, CDR2 LQKENI. V lost 1 base to trimming and J lost 1 base; unmatched junction nucleotides: 16. The CDR3, as DNA: TGTGCCAGCTCACCACGGCAGGGTGGACGAGCGGGAGTGGGCACAGATACGCAGTATTTT. Encoded protein: CASSPRQGGRAGVGTDTQYF.

The V and J genes are TRBV11-3 and TRBJ2-5; tentatively, D is TRBD2 (6 bases). This CDR3 is built from 15 residues. Trimming took 5 bases from V and 4 from J, leaving 17 bases between them. The germline V gene encodes CDR1 SGHNT and CDR2 YENEEA. Here the CDR3 reads CASSPGVGLGETQYF. In DNA form, the CDR3 reads TGTGCCAGCAGCCCGGGGGTGGGGCTGGGAGAGACCCAGTACTTC. Together with reference TRBV11-3 and TRBJ2-5, the CDR3 gives the full variable domain: EAGVVQSPRYKIIEKKQPVAFWCNPISGHNTLYWYLQNLGQGPELLIRYENEEAVDDSQLPKDRFSAERLKGVDSTLKIQPAELGDSAVYLCASSPGVGLGETQYFGPGTRLLVL.

Ten or more counts support this clone. The chain recombines TRBV5-4 with TRBJ2-2; TRBD1 matches at 9 bases. V lost 4 bases and J lost 6; bases outside the gene matches: 10. Germline CDR1 is SGHNT and CDR2 is YYREEE (reference sequence). The CDR3 sequence is 16 residues long. The CDR3 here is CASSLGTGIIAGELFF. CDR3 nucleotides: TGTGCCAGCAGCCTGGGGACAGGGATTATTGCCGGGGAGCTGTTTTTT.

This clone was picked up many times. V usage is TRBV18 and J usage is TRBJ2-7; 9 bases map to TRBD2. The V gene end was trimmed by 3 bases and the J gene end by 5 bases; junction bases not matched to a gene: 5. Germline CDR1 KGHSH, CDR2 LQKENI. CDR3 length: 14 residues. The CDR3 sequence: CASSPDSGRNEQYF. The DNA of the CDR3 is TGTGCCAGCTCACCGGATAGCGGGAGAAACGAGCAGTACTTC.

This clone has more than one count but fewer than ten. J is TRBJ1-1 and V is TRBV7-9; maybe TRBD1 (5 bases). Germline V gene data show CDR1 as SEHNR and CDR2 as FQNEAQ (reference sequence). Trimming took off 3 bases at V and 1 base at J, with 9 bases between the two ends. The CDR3 spans 14 residues. The CDR3 loop reads CASSFTGSNTEAFF. CDR3 in DNA: TGTGCCAGCAGCTTCACAGGTTCGAACACTGAAGCTTTCTTT.

In its sample, this clone was seen a few times. The chain employs TRBV7-8 and TRBJ2-1; D not certain. The germline V and J ends were trimmed by 2 bases and 8 bases, with 10 bases remaining between them. The CDR3 is 13 amino acids. CDR1 SGHVS and CDR2 FQNEAQ come from the germline V gene. The CDR3 here is CASSLLVGHEQFF. The CDR3 bases are TGTGCCAGCAGCTTATTAGTTGGGCATGAGCAGTTCTTC. Supplemented by reference TRBV7-8 and TRBJ2-1, the full variable domain reads GAGVSQSPRYKVAKRGQDVALRCDPISGHVSLFWYQQALGQGPEFLTYFQNEAQLDKSGLPSDRFFAERPEGSVSTLKIQRTQQEDSAVYLCASSLLVGHEQFFGPGTRLTVL.

This clone was detected only a few times. The chain combines TRBV15 with TRBJ2-3; D might be TRBD1 (6 bases). From germline, CDR1 is LNHNV and CDR2 YYDKDF (reference sequence). The V gene lost 3 bases and the J gene lost 4 bases, with 11 bases spanning the gap. The CDR3 extends over 14 amino acids. In DNA form, the CDR3 reads TGTGCCACCAGCAGCGGGACACTGGCAGATACGCAGTATTTT. It codes for CATSSGTLADTQYF.

This clone was observed a few times. The gene calls are TRBV21-1 and TRBJ2-1; the table assigns TRBD1, which was not confirmed against the DNA. TRBV21-1 is assigned pseudogene status. The CDR3 has 13 amino acids. CDR3 amino acids: CASNSQIYNEQFF. The CDR3 DNA sequence: TGTGCCAGCAACTCACAGATCTACAATGAGCAGTTCTTC.

This clone was detected only a few times. The DNA of the CDR3 is TGTGCCAGCAGACCAATCGCGGGAGGTGAAGAGACCCAGTACTTC. Encoded protein: CASRPIAGGEETQYF. J is TRBJ2-5 and V is TRBV5-4; 8 nucleotides agree with TRBD2. Germline assignment: CDR1 SGHNT and CDR2 YYREEE (reference sequence). V was clipped by 5 bases and J by 3 bases; unmatched bases: 9. This CDR3 has 15 amino acids.

The chain recombines TRBV18 with TRBJ2-7; 9 bases match TRBD1. CDR3 size: 16 residues. J gave up 2 bases and V 3 bases, and 8 bases lay outside the gene matches. Germline CDR1 and CDR2: KGHSH and LQKENI. CDR3 nucleotide sequence: TGTGCCAGCTCACCCGCGCGGGGGACAGGGACCTACGAGCAGTACTTC. The encoded protein is CASSPARGTGTYEQYF. The variable domain in full, completed from reference TRBV18 and TRBJ2-7, reads NAGVMQNPRHLVRRRGQEARLRCSPMKGHSHVYWYRQLPEEGLKFMVYLQKENIIDESGMPKERFSAEFPKEGPSILRIQQVVRGDSAAYFCASSPARGTGTYEQYFGPGTRLTVT.

V usage is TRBV5-1 and J usage is TRBJ1-4; tentative D call: TRBD1 (6 bases). This CDR3 is built from 15 residues. V was clipped by 0 bases and J by 11 bases, with 17 bases between them. Germline-derived CDR1 and CDR2 are SGHRS and YFSETQ. The CDR3 nucleotides read TGCGCCAGCAGCTTGGACGTCAGGGGTCAGTCGAAACTGTTTTTT. It is translated as CASSLDVRGQSKLFF.

V is TRBV7-2 and J is TRBJ1-2; D unresolved. Germline V CDR1 and CDR2: SGHTA, FQGNSA. Trimming pared 5 bases from V and 3 bases from J, leaving 7 bases between. The CDR3 runs to 12 residues. The DNA of the CDR3 is TGTGCCAGCAGCCTACGGGACTATGGCTACACCTTC. Protein sequence: CASSLRDYGYTF.

This clone showed up just a few times. The chain employs TRBV25-1 and TRBJ2-6; a possible D gene is TRBD1 (5 bases). V lost 4 bases and J lost 0, with 13 bases in between. The CDR3 totals 17 residues. Germline CDR1 and CDR2: MGHDK and SYGVNS. CDR3 residues: CASSGGRAGSGANVLTF. The DNA for the CDR3 is TGTGCCAGCAGTGGCGGCAGGGCCGGCTCTGGGGCCAACGTCCTGACTTTC.

This sequence joins TRBV20-1 and TRBJ1-5; a possible D gene is TRBD1 (5 bases). With 5 bases removed from V and 11 bases from J, the gap between germline ends came to 13 bases. This CDR3 region has 11 residues. Germline V gives CDR1 DFQATT, CDR2 SNEGSKA (reference sequence). The CDR3 reads CSAPQGRTQHF. The CDR3 DNA reads TGCAGTGCTCCCCAGGGAAGGACCCAGCATTTT.